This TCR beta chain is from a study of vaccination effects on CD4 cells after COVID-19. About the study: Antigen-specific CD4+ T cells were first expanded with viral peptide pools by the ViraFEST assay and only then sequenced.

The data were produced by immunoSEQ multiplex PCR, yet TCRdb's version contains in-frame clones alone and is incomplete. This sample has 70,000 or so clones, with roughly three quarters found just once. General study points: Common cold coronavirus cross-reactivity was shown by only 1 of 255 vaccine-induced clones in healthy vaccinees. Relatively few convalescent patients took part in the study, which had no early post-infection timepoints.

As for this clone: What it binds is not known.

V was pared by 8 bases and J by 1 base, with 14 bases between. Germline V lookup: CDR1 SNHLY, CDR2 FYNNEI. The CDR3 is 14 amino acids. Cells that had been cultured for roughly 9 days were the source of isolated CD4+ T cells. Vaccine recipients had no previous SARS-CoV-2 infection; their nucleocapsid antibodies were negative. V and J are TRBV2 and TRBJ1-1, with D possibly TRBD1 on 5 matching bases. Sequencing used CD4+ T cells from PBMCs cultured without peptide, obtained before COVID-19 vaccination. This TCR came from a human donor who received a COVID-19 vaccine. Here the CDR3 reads CASRLNRPNTEAFF. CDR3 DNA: TGTGCCAGCCGGCTTAACAGGCCGAACACTGAAGCTTTCTTT.